Shown below are 2 T cell receptor beta chains from a single sample sequenced in a study of T cells after yellow fever vaccination. One entry per CDR3 protein results from TCRdb running MiXCR on the 5' RACE reads. The data show 300,000 to 450,000 distinct CDR3 sequences, approximately 5.7% seen once. Specimen: PBMCs, collected 5 days after the yellow fever booster vaccination. These receptors originate from a man under 40 who received the YFV17D yellow fever vaccine.

The genes are TRBV7-6 and TRBJ1-6; D not certain. Looked up from germline, CDR1 is SGHVS and CDR2 is FNYEAQ. V dropped 6 bases and J dropped 10 bases, with 13 bases sitting between them. The CDR3 extends over 13 amino acids. The CDR3 reads CASSYMTDSPLHF. DNA of the CDR3: TGTGCCAGCAGTTACATGACGGACTCACCCCTCCACTTT.

This clonotype came up many times. The V call is TRBV24-1, the J call TRBJ2-3; 8 positions agree with TRBD2. Germline CDR1 is KGHDR and CDR2 is SFDVKD. The V and J ends lost 3 bases and 1 base, in that order; junction bases with no gene match: 2. The CDR3 length is 15 residues. The DNA of the CDR3 is TGTGCCACCAGTGATCCGGGACTAGGCACAGATACGCAGTATTTT. As protein: CATSDPGLGTDTQYF.